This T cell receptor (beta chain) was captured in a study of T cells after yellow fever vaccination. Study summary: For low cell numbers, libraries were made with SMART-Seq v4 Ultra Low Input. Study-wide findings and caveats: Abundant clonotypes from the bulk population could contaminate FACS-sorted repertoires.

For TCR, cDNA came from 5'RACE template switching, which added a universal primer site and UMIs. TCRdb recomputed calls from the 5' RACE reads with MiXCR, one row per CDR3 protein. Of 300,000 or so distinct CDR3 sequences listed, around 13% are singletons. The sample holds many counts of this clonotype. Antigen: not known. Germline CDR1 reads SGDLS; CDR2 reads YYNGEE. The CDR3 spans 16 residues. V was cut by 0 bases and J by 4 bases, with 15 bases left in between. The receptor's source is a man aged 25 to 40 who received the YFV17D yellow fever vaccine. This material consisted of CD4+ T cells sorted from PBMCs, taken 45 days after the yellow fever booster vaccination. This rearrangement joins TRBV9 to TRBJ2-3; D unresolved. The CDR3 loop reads CASSVGLRPKADTQYF. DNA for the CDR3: TGTGCCAGCAGCGTAGGTTTGCGGCCCAAGGCAGATACGCAGTATTTT.